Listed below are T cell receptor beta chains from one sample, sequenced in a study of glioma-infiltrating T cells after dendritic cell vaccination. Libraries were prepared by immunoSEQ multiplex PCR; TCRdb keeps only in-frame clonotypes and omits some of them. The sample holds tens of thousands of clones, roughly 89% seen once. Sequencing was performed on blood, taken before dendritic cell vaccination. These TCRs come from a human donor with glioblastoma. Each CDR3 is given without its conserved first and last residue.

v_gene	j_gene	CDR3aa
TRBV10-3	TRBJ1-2	AISDDPSGGYT
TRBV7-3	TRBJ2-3	ASSLTAAGTDTQY
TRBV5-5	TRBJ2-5	ASSAGLALNQETQY
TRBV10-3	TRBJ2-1	ATHLTLSGNEQF
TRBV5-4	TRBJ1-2	ASSLGQGGTYGYT
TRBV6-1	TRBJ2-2	ASRKRGDHTGELF
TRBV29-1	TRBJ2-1	SETSGTSGTYNEQF
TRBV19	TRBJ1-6	ATRASGSPLH
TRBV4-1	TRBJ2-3	ASSQVAGLATQY
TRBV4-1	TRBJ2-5	ASSPVRVETQY
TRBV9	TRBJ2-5	ASSPQGGGFQETQY
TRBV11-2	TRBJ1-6	ASRGLNSPLH
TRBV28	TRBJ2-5	ASRTGTQETQY
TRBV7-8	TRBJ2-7	ASSGLAGVLQY
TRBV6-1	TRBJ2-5	ASSRQGVEETQY
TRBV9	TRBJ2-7	ASSVSSGETYEQY
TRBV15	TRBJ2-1	ATSGSGRGPNEQF
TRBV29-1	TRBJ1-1	SVEEVTDTEAF
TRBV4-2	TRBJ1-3	ASSQDGGSGNTIY
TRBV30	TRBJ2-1	AGRFPGLAGRDEQF
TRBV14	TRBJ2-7	ASSQGLVYEQY
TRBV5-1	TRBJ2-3	ASSIGTSGGLDTQY
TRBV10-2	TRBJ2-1	ASSYFLEDASYEQF
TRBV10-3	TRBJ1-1	AISEGPENTEAF
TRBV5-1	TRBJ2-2	ASSVAPYGTGGTGELF
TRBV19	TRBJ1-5	ASSTSEAQGAQPQH
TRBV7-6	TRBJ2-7	ASRRVPGLRYYEQY
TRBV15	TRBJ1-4	AAKTGTNEKLF